What follows are 16 T cell receptor beta chains derived from one specimen sequenced in a study of T cells in Graves' hyperthyroidism and ophthalmopathy. Amplified TCR beta CDR3 regions derived from RNA transcripts. First-round RT-PCR with HTBI primers amplified the TCR CDR3 region. TCRdb reprocessed the multiplex PCR reads via MiXCR and lists one record per CDR3 protein. The table includes approximately 700,000 distinct CDR3 sequences, over 15% detected once. The sequencing input was blood. Every receptor here comes from a man between 18 and 29 years old with Graves' hyperthyroidism.

The chain combines TRBV3-1 with TRBJ2-1; TRBD2 is a possible D gene (6 bases). The V end was cut by 5 bases, the J end by 6 bases, with 20 bases between. The CDR3 is 16 residues long. Germline V gene data show CDR1 as LGHDT and CDR2 as YNNKEL (reference sequence). The CDR3 spells CASSGLTSRELNEQFF. DNA for the CDR3: TGTGCCAGCAGCGGATTGACTAGTAGGGAGCTCAATGAGCAGTTCTTC.

This clonotype was picked up many times. The V gene is TRBV18, the J gene TRBJ2-7, with TRBD2 as a possible D gene (6 bases). The CDR3 runs 15 residues. V was clipped by 3 bases and J by 6 bases, with 18 bases between them. Germline V gene data show CDR1 as KGHSH and CDR2 as LQKENI. The CDR3 nucleotides are TGTGCCAGCTCACCGGGGCAGCGGGCTACTCGCGAGCAGTACTTC. Protein: CASSPGQRATREQYF.

This clonotype has at least ten counts. This rearrangement joins TRBV7-9 to TRBJ2-7; 8 bases fit TRBD2. The J segment lost 2 bases and the V segment lost 0 bases, leaving 6 bases of the junction unmatched. Germline V CDR1 and CDR2: SEHNR, FQNEAQ (reference sequence). The CDR3 spans 16 residues. The chain's CDR3 is CASSLAGLAGTYEQYF. The CDR3 DNA follows: TGTGCCAGCAGCTTAGCTGGGCTAGCGGGCACCTACGAGCAGTACTTC.

This clonotype was picked up many times. V usage is TRBV6-2 or TRBV6-3 and J usage is TRBJ2-3, with 7 bases identical to TRBD1. The CDR3 contains 13 residues. The germline gives CDR1 MNHEY, CDR2 SVGEGT. Losses at the gene ends were 10 bases for V and 2 bases for J; bases not matched to a gene: 6. In DNA form, the CDR3 reads TGTGCCACCAACAGGGGTACCACAGATACGCAGTATTTT. Residues: CATNRGTTDTQYF.

The J gene is TRBJ1-3, the V gene TRBV28, with a tentative D call TRBD1 (5 bases). The CDR3 runs to 13 residues. Trimming took 10 bases from V and 3 from J, leaving 13 bases between them. Germline V gives CDR1 MDHEN, CDR2 SYDVKM. The CDR3 sequence: CATLQVFGNTIYF. Here the CDR3 DNA reads TGTGCCACCCTACAGGTGTTTGGAAACACCATATATTTT.

This rearrangement joins TRBV11-1 to TRBJ2-1; D is possibly TRBD1 (6 bases). CDR1 and CDR2 from the germline V gene are SGHAT and FQDESV (reference sequence). Trimming shortened V by 2 bases and J by 10 bases, and 12 bases separated the two germline ends. CDR3 length equals 13 residues. The CDR3 DNA follows: TGTGCCAGCAGCTTACTCAGGGGTCAAGAGCAGTTCTTC. Its translation is CASSLLRGQEQFF.

The V gene is TRBV4-1, the J gene TRBJ2-7, with D uncertain. The germline V and J ends were trimmed by 4 bases and 4 bases, with 14 bases remaining between them. Germline lookup yields CDR1 MGHRA and CDR2 YSYEKL. This CDR3 spans 14 amino acids. CDR3 amino acids: CASSLEYGNYEQYF. In nucleotides, the CDR3 is TGCGCCAGCAGCCTAGAATATGGGAATTACGAGCAGTACTTC.

The rearrangement joins TRBV7-2 to TRBJ2-1; tentatively, D is TRBD2 (6 bases). The CDR3 sequence is 12 residues long. Trimming removed 11 bases from V and 9 bases from J, with 17 bases in between. CDR1 and CDR2 from the germline V gene are SGHTA and FQGNSA. The CDR3 sequence is CAGQQSGPEQFF. CDR3 nucleotides: TGTGCCGGGCAGCAAAGCGGGCCTGAGCAGTTCTTC.

In this sample, this clonotype turned up many times. V is TRBV30 and J is TRBJ1-1, with D perhaps matching TRBD1 (6 bases). The germline gives CDR1 GTSNPN, CDR2 SVGIG (reference sequence). V lost 5 bases, J lost 3 bases, and 13 bases lay in between. The CDR3 totals 13 residues. The chain's CDR3 is CAWQTGTHTEAFF. Written as DNA, the CDR3 is TGTGCCTGGCAAACAGGGACGCACACTGAAGCTTTCTTT.

The chain links TRBV29-1 to TRBJ1-2; 7 positions match TRBD1. V dropped 6 bases and J dropped 4; count of bases not matched to a gene: 14. The CDR3 totals 15 residues. The germline V gene has CDR1 SQVTM and CDR2 ANQGSEA. The chain's CDR3 is CSVQKGQTSPYGYTF. The CDR3 DNA reads as TGCAGCGTGCAAAAGGGACAGACCAGCCCCTATGGCTACACCTTC.

This clonotype has a handful of counts. The V call is TRBV6-1, the J call TRBJ1-2, with TRBD1 matching over 8 bases. Germline-derived CDR1 and CDR2 are MNHNS and SASEGT. The CDR3 has 13 residues. J gave up 7 bases and V 5 bases, and 6 bases lay outside the gene matches. CDR3 region: CASSPGQGSGYTF. The CDR3 DNA sequence: TGTGCCAGCAGTCCAGGACAGGGCTCTGGCTACACCTTC.

The sample holds many counts of this clonotype. This sequence joins TRBV11-3 and TRBJ2-1, with D maybe TRBD2 (6 bases). The CDR3 length is 18 residues. The V gene lost 3 bases and the J gene lost 4 bases, with 22 bases spanning the gap. Germline values: CDR1 SGHNT, CDR2 YENEEA. The CDR3 sequence: CASSLPTPGTGPYNEQFF. In nucleotides, the CDR3 is TGTGCCAGCAGCTTGCCGACCCCCGGGACTGGCCCTTACAATGAGCAGTTCTTC.

The V gene is TRBV19, the J gene TRBJ1-5; TRBD1 might be the D (5 bases). Trimming removed 7 bases from V and 3 bases from J, with 19 bases in between. The CDR3 totals 16 residues. Germline values: CDR1 LNHDA, CDR2 SQIVND (reference sequence). The CDR3 DNA is TGTGCCAGTACCAACAGGCCGGAGGCCTCCAATCAGCCCCAGCATTTT. Its translation is CASTNRPEASNQPQHF.

The J gene is TRBJ2-1, the V gene TRBV24-1; D is possibly TRBD1 (5 bases). Trimming stripped 3 bases from V and 9 bases from J, with 17 bases between. Per the germline V gene, CDR1 is KGHDR and CDR2 is SFDVKD. CDR3 length: 15 residues. CDR3 bases: TGTGCCACCAGTGATCCTTCGGCCAGGGTCCGTGAGCAGTTCTTC. Translated: CATSDPSARVREQFF.

This clonotype was seen ten or more times. The gene calls are TRBV7-3 and TRBJ2-4, with D uncertain. The CDR3 is 15 amino acids. V lost 7 bases and J lost 5, with 18 bases in between. The germline CDR1 and CDR2 sequences are SGHTA and FQGTGA. The CDR3 is CASIKALWDENIQYF. CDR3 sequence (DNA): TGTGCCAGCATCAAGGCCCTGTGGGATGAAAACATTCAGTACTTC.

In this sample, this clonotype turned up a few times. V usage is TRBV7-8 and J usage is TRBJ2-6; no reliable D call. The germline V and J ends were trimmed by 6 bases and 0 bases, with 15 bases remaining between them. Per the germline V gene, CDR1 is SGHVS and CDR2 is FQNEAQ. This CDR3 has 17 amino acids. The CDR3 reads CASSLETLGSGANVLTF. The DNA of the CDR3 is TGTGCCAGCAGTCTAGAGACATTGGGCTCTGGGGCCAACGTCCTGACTTTC.